This T cell receptor beta chain emerged from a study of T-cell reconstitution after alpha-beta-depleted transplantation in children. Overall study findings and caveats: For some patients, TCRbeta diversity was high at day 60 because of recipient T cells and thymic progenitors that survived.

The library targeted TCRbeta and was prepared with unique molecular identifiers. Each CDR3 protein is one row after TCRdb ran MiXCR on the PCR reads. The sample has 250,000 to 400,000 distinct CDR3 sequences; approximately 20% are singletons. V dropped 4 bases and J dropped 6 bases, with 12 bases sitting between them. Per germline, CDR1 SGHTA and CDR2 FQGNSA. This CDR3 contains 13 residues. This clonotype was recorded a few times. Its antigen remains unidentified. Source: PBMCs, mostly from graft donor cells, taken 180 days after TCRalphabeta/CD19-depleted stem cell transplant. This rearrangement joins TRBV7-2 to TRBJ1-2, with D possibly being TRBD1 (5 bases). This TCR was recovered from a male patient aged 10 to 17 who had a stem cell transplant for acute lymphoblastic leukemia, so the T cells may come from the graft donor. The CDR3 sequence is CASSYGLGDGYTF. For the CDR3, the DNA is TGTGCCAGCAGCTATGGACTGGGGGATGGCTACACCTTC.